Listed below are T cell receptor beta chains from one sample, sequenced in a study of cytomegalovirus exposure and HLA in healthy donors. The protocol was immunoSEQ multiplex PCR, while the TCRdb copy is restricted to in-frame clones and leaves out a portion. The data show 120,000 to 150,000 clones, with roughly 65% seen just once and 1.5% to 2% held by the top ten. Sequenced: PBMCs. The source is a woman aged 25 to 39 in good health and CMV-seronegative. The CDR3 runs from the conserved cysteine through the conserved F or W. Fields, in order: J gene, V gene, clone size, CDR3 protein. Some rows have no size entry. The others give once, few or many, or a class for an expanded clone.

TRBJ1-2,TRBV29-1,.,CSVGQRSGYTF
TRBJ2-5,TRBV2,few,CASTFSTSGTETQYF
TRBJ1-3,TRBV5-4,.,CASSLTGSGNTIYF
TRBJ2-7,TRBV28,.,CASSYPGTYEQYF
TRBJ1-1,TRBV6-6,once,CASIYWGVMNTEAFF
TRBJ1-1,TRBV7-8,.,CASSSRALKGPTTEAFF
TRBJ2-2,TRBV30,.,CAWSVTGAGELFF
TRBJ2-2,TRBV21-1,.,CASSKKGLAGRSGELFF
TRBJ2-7,TRBV7-3,.,CASSFLDRASYEQYF
TRBJ1-1,TRBV6-5,.,CASSYGQLNTEAFF
TRBJ1-1,TRBV14,.,CASSQEAYRGRGAEAFF
TRBJ2-7,TRBV28,.,CASSSRLAGDSYEQYF
TRBJ1-1,TRBV6-5,.,CASNSLLQRNTEAFF
TRBJ1-1,TRBV7-3,.,CASSLIGGRSGTEAFF
TRBJ2-1,TRBV9,.,CASSPRTGSYNEQFF
TRBJ2-1,TRBV6-5,few,CASSRRQGEEQFF
TRBJ1-2,TRBV18,.,CASALEAYGYTF
TRBJ2-3,TRBV7-8,.,CASRQPSGGSWDF
TRBJ2-2,TRBV28,.,CASSLYRGRKGDTGELFF
TRBJ1-1,TRBV6-5,.,CASSKTGDGNTEAFF
TRBJ2-7,TRBV6-1,.,CASSPPGQGEQYF
TRBJ2-3,TRBV30,.,CAWGQKGADTQYF
TRBJ2-2,TRBV7-9,few,CSSIRWTGALGSKLFF
TRBJ2-1,TRBV5-4,.,CASSLGAGTGGNEQFF
TRBJ1-1,TRBV5-1,.,CASTATGVDTEAFF
TRBJ1-2,TRBV30,.,CAWSAGGNYGYTF
TRBJ1-2,TRBV30,.,CAWSHSAGYGYTF
TRBJ2-3,TRBV19,once,CASASGGGATDTQYF
TRBJ1-4,TRBV10-3,.,CAIGAGQGNEKLFF
TRBJ2-5,TRBV6-5,.,CASSRIQLQETQYF
TRBJ2-1,TRBV5-5,.,CASSPGRDSTYNEQFF
TRBJ2-1,TRBV5-1,few,CASSPIRGSNEQFF
TRBJ2-3,TRBV5-1,once,CASSLVAPRGTDTQYF
TRBJ2-2,TRBV9,.,CASSARRAAGELFF
TRBJ1-5,TRBV2,once,CASSQQGGGQPQHF
TRBJ2-5,TRBV6-5,.,CASSYKASSGTQYF
TRBJ2-1,TRBV7-9,.,CAGQGDRSYNEQFF
TRBJ1-4,TRBV7-8,.,CASSLAFDQGRANEKLFF
TRBJ1-1,TRBV19,few,CASSIPGQNTEAFF
TRBJ2-7,TRBV27,.,CASSLGGSSYEQYF
TRBJ1-1,TRBV27,.,CASSPQSGINTEAFF
TRBJ1-1,TRBV28,.,CASSTRDRNTEAFF
TRBJ2-5,TRBV7-9,.,CASSSSRVVKTQYF
TRBJ2-3,TRBV6-5,.,CASSYSGLTTDTQYF
TRBJ1-1,TRBV5-1,.,CASSPETGEAFF
TRBJ1-1,TRBV5-1,.,CASSWTGQGEAFF
TRBJ2-3,TRBV7-2,.,CANGARAPDTQYF
TRBJ1-2,TRBV7-2,.,CASSLGPGDNYGYTF
TRBJ1-5,TRBV5-1,.,CASSDGQGPYQPQHF
TRBJ1-6,TRBV28,.,CASSPDGEKSDSPLHF
TRBJ1-4,TRBV6-5,.,CASSYSREGEKLFF
TRBJ2-1,TRBV7-2,few,CASSLDGGLAGREQFF
TRBJ2-3,TRBV7-2,.,CASSLASQAIKYF
TRBJ2-7,TRBV4-2,.,CASSQDDKRPLNF
TRBJ1-5,TRBV15,.,CATSRGGTNQPQHF